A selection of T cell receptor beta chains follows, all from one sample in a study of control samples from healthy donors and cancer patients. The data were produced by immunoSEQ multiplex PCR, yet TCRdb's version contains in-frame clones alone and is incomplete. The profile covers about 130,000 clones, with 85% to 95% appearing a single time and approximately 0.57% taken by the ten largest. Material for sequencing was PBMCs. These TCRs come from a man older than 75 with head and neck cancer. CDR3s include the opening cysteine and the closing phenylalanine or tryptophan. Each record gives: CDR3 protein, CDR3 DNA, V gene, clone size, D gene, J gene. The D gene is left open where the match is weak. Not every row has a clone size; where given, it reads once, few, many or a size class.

CAWREAPGYGYTF TGTGCCTGGAGGGAAGCCCCAGGGTATGGCTACACCTTC TRBV30 once - TRBJ1-2
CASSAGQARRTEAFF TGTGCCAGCTCAGCGGGACAGGCTAGGAGAACTGAAGCTTTCTTT TRBV18 - TRBD1 TRBJ1-1
CSGGGTEAFF TGCAGCGGGGGGGGCACTGAAGCTTTCTTT TRBV29-1 - - TRBJ1-1
CASSLVRDSPNYGYTF TGTGCCAGCAGCTTGGTCCGGGACAGCCCTAACTATGGCTACACCTTC TRBV5-8 - TRBD1 TRBJ1-2
CASSLGHNEQFF TGTGCCAGCAGTTTAGGGCACAATGAGCAGTTCTTC TRBV28 - - TRBJ2-1
CASTLGLTGEQYF TGTGCCAGCACCCTGGGACTAACCGGCGAGCAGTACTTC TRBV3-1/TRBV3-2 - TRBD2 TRBJ2-7
CASSSYPATNEKLFF TGTGCCAGCAGTTCCTACCCTGCAACTAATGAAAAACTGTTTTTT TRBV6-5 - - TRBJ1-4
CASSLGTSAFSPQHF TGTGCCAGCAGCTTAGGGACCTCCGCTTTTTCGCCCCAGCATTTT TRBV5-8 - - TRBJ1-5
CASSLDRVNEKLFF TGCGCCAGCAGCCTGGACAGGGTTAATGAAAAACTGTTTTTT TRBV4-1 - TRBD1 TRBJ1-4
CSAETSGNTIYF TGCAGCGCCGAAACGTCTGGAAACACCATATATTTT TRBV29-1 - - TRBJ1-3
CASREDMFFYEQYF TGTGCCAGCAGGGAAGACATGTTTTTCTACGAGCAGTACTTC TRBV6-1 - - TRBJ2-7
CASSNRVESYGYTF TGTGCCAGCAGCAACCGGGTAGAATCCTATGGCTACACCTTC TRBV9 - - TRBJ1-2
CASSSDSNQPQHF TGCGCCAGCAGCTCGGACAGCAATCAGCCCCAGCATTTT TRBV5-1 few - TRBJ1-5
CASSLAWRGPYEQYF TGTGCCAGCAGCTTAGCGTGGCGGGGGCCCTACGAGCAGTACTTC TRBV7-9 - - TRBJ2-7
CASSLERASSYNEQFF TGTGCCAGCAGCTTAGAGAGAGCAAGCTCCTACAATGAGCAGTTCTTC TRBV7-6 - - TRBJ2-1
CASSLLRGLSEAFF TGTGCCAGCAGCTTGCTCAGGGGGCTGTCTGAAGCTTTCTTT TRBV5-6 once TRBD1 TRBJ1-1
CASSVAGWYIQYF TGTGCCAGCAGTGTCGCAGGGTGGTACATTCAGTACTTC TRBV2 - - TRBJ2-4
CAWSVQGMSNQPQHF TGTGCCTGGAGTGTTCAGGGGATGAGCAATCAGCCCCAGCATTTT TRBV30 - - TRBJ1-5
CASSTGDQPQHF TGTGCCAGCAGCACAGGTGATCAGCCCCAGCATTTT TRBV28 - - TRBJ1-5
CAISGVETPGRQYF TGTGCCATCAGTGGTGTGGAAACACCAGGGCGCCAGTACTTC TRBV10-3 - - TRBJ2-5
CASSQESGGRVGGYTF TGCGCCAGCAGCCAAGAATCGGGAGGGAGGGTAGGTGGCTACACCTTC TRBV4-1 once - TRBJ1-2
CASSLVFRTDTQYF TGTGCCAGCAGCTTAGTCTTCCGCACAGATACGCAGTATTTT TRBV7-2 - - TRBJ2-3
CASSTWTGTYGYTF TGTGCCAGCAGCACCTGGACAGGGACCTATGGCTACACCTTC TRBV5-5 once TRBD1 TRBJ1-2
CATSRDPRLDTIYF TGTGCCACCAGCAGAGATCCCAGGCTGGACACCATATATTTT TRBV15 - - TRBJ1-3
CASSRGGVETQYF TGTGCCAGCAGCCGGGGGGGAGTAGAGACCCAGTACTTC TRBV7-9 - TRBD2 TRBJ2-5
CASRTGTRVGYTF TGTGCCAGCAGGACCGGGACACGGGTCGGCTACACCTTC TRBV7-9 - - TRBJ1-2
CASSPDRANTEAFF TGTGCCAGCAGTCCCGACAGGGCGAACACTGAAGCTTTCTTT TRBV6-6 - TRBD1 TRBJ1-1
CASSPSGDNIQYF TGTGCCAGCTCCCCTTCTGGGGACAACATTCAGTACTTC TRBV18 - - TRBJ2-4
CASSQLPATDRDNQPQHF TGTGCCAGCAGCCAACTTCCCGCAACGGACAGAGACAATCAGCCCCAGCATTTT TRBV3-1/TRBV3-2 - - TRBJ1-5
CASSMYSGPGRDYGYTF TGTGCCAGTAGTATGTATTCGGGGCCAGGGAGGGACTATGGCTACACCTTC TRBV19 once - TRBJ1-2
CASSDGGGYEQYF TGTGCCAGCAGTGACGGGGGGGGGTACGAGCAGTACTTC TRBV25-1 - TRBD2 TRBJ2-7
CASSDRSNQPQHF TGTGCCAGCAGTGATAGGAGCAATCAGCCCCAGCATTTT TRBV25-1 - - TRBJ1-5
CASPRGGDQPQHF TGTGCCAGTCCTCGGGGCGGGGATCAGCCCCAGCATTTT TRBV27 - - TRBJ1-5
CASSLRPLEQFF TGTGCCAGCAGCTTGCGGCCGCTGGAGCAGTTCTTC TRBV5-4 - - TRBJ2-1
CASSFRGSYEQYF TGTGCCAGCAGCTTCAGGGGATCATACGAGCAGTACTTC TRBV7-2 - - TRBJ2-7